The present T cell receptor beta chain was sequenced within a study of T cells after yellow fever vaccination. TCRdb re-derived calls from the 5' RACE reads in MiXCR, one entry per CDR3 protein. The sample lists approximately 600,000 distinct CDR3 sequences, roughly an eighth occurring once. This CDR3 has 12 amino acids. V dropped 2 bases and J dropped 7 bases, with 11 bases sitting between them. The germline gives CDR1 SQVTM, CDR2 ANQGSEA. This receptor was identified in a man aged 25-45 years who received the YFV17D yellow fever vaccine. The rearrangement uses TRBV29-1 and TRBJ2-5; D not certain. The source material was PBMCs, sampled on the day of the yellow fever booster vaccination. As DNA, the CDR3 is TGCAGCGTTGAAATTAGCTCGGGGACCCAGTACTTC. Translation: CSVEISSGTQYF. Based on the CDR3 plus reference TRBV29-1 and TRBJ2-5, the full variable domain is SAVISQKPSRDICQRGTSLTIQCQVDSQVTMMFWYRQQPGQSLTLIATANQGSEATYESGFVIDKFPISRPNLTFSTLTVSNMSPEDSSIYLCSVEISSGTQYFGPGTRLLVL.